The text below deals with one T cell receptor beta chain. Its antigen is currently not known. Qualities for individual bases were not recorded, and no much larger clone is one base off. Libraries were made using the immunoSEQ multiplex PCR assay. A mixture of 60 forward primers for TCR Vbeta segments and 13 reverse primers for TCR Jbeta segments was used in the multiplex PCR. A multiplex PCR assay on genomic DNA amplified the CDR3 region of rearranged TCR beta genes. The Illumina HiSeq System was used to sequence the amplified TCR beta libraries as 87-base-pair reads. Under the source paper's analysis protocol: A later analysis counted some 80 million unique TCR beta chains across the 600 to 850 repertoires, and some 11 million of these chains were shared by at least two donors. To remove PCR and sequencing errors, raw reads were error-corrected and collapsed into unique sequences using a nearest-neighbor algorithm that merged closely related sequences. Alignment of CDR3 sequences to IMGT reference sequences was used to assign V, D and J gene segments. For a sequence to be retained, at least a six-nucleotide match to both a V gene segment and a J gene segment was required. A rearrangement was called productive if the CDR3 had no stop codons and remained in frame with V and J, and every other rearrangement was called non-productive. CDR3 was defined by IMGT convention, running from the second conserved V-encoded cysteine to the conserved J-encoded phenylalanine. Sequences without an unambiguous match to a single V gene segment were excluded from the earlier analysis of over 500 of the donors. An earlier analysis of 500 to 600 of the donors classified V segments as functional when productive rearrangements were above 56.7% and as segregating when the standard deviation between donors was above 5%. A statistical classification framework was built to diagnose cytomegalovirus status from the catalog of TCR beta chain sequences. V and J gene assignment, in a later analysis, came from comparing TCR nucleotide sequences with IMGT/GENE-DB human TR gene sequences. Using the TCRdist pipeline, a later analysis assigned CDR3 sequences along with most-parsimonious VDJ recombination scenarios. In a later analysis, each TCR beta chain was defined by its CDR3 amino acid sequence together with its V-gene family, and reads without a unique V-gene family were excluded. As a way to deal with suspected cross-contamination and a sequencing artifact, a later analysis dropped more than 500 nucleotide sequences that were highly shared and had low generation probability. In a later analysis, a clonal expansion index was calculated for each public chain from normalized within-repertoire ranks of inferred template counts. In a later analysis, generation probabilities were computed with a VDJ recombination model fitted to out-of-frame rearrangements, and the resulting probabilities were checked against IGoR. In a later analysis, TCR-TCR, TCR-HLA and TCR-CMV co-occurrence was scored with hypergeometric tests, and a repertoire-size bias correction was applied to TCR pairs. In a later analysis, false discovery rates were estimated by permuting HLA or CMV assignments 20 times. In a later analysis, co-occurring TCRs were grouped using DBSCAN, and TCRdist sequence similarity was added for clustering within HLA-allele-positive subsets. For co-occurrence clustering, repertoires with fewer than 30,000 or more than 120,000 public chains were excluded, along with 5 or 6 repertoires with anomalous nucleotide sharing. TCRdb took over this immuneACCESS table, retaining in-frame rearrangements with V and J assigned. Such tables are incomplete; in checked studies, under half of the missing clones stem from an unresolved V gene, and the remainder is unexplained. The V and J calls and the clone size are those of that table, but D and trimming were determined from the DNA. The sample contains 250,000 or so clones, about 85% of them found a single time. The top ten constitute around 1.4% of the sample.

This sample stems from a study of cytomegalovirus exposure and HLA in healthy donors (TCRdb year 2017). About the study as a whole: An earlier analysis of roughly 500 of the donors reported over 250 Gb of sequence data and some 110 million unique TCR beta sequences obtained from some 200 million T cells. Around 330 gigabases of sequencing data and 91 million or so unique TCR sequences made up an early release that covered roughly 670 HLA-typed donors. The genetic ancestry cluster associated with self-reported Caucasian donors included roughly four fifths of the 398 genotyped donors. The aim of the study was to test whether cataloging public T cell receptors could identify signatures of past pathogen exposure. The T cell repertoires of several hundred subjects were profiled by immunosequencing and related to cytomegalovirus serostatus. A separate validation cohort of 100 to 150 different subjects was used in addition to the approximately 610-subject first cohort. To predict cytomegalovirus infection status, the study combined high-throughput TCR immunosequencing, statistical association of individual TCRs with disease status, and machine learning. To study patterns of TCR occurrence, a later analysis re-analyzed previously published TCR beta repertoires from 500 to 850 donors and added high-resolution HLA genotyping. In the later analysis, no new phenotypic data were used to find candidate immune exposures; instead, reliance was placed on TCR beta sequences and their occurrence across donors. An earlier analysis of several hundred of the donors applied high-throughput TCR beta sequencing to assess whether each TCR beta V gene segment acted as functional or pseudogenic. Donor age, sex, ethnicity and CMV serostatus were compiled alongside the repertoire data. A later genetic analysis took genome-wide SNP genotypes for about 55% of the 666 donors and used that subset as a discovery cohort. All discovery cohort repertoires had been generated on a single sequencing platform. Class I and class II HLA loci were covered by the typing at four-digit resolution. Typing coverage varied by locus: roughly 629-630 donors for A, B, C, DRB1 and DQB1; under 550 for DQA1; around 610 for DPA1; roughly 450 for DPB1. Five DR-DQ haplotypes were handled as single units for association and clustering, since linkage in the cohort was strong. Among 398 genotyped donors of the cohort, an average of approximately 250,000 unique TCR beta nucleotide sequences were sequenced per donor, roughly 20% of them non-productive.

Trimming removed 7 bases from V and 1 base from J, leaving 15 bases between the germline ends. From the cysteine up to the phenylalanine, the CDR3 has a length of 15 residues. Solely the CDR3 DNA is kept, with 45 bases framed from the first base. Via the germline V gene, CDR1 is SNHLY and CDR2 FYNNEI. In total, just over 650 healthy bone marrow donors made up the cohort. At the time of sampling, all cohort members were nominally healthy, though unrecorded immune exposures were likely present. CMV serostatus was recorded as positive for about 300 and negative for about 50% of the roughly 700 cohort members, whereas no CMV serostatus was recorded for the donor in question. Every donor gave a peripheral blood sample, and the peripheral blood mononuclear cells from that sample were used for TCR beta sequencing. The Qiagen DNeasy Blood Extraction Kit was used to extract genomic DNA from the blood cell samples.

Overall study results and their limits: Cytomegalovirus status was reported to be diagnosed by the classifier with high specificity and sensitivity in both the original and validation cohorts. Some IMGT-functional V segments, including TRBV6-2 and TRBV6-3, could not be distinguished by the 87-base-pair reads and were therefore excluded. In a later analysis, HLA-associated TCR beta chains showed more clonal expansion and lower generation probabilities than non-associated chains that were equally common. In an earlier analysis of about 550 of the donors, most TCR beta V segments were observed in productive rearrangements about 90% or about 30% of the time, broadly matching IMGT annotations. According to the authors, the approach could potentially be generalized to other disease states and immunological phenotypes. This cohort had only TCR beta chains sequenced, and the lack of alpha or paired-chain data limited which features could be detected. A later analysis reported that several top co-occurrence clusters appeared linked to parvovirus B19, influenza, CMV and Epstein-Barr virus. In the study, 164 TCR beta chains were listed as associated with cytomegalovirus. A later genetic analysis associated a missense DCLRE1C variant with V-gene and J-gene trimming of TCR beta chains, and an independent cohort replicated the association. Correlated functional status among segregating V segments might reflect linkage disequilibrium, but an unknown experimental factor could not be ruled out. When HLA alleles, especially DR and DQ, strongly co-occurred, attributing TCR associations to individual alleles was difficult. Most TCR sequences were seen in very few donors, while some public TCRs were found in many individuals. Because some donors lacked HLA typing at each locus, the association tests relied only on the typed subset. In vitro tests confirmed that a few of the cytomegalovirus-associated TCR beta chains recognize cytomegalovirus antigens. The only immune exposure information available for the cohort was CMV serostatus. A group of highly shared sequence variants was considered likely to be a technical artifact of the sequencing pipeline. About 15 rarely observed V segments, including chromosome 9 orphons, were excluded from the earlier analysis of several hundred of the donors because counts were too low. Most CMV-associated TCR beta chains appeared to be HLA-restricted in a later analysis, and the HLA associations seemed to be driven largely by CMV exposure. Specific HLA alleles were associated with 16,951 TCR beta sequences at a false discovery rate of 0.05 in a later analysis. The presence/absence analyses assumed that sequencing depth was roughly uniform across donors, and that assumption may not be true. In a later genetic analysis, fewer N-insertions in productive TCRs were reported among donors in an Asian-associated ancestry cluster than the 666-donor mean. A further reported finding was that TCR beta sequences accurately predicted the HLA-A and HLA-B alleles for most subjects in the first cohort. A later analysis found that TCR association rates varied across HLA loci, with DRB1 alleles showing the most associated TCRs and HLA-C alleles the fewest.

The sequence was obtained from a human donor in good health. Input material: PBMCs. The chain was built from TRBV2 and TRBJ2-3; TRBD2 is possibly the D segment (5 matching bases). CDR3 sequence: CASNPFSGGTDTQYF. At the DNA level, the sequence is TGTGCCAGCAATCCATTCAGCGGAGGCACAGATACGCAGTATTTT.